This is a list of T cell receptor beta chains from one sample in a study of T cell responses to AZD1222 COVID-19 vaccine. Some clones are missing from TCRdb's copy, which holds only in-frame ones; the method was immunoSEQ multiplex PCR. The table records more than 140,000 clones, about 89% of them present only once. Material: peripheral blood, obtained on day 0 of AZD1222 vaccination. All receptors derive from an adult in good health. Both conserved end residues are part of each CDR3. D genes are given only for firm matches. The size field is filled for only some rows; it gives once, few, many or a size class.

D gene,clone size,V gene,J gene,CDR3 protein,CDR3 DNA
TRBD1,NA,TRBV5-1,TRBJ2-7,CASSPSGQGGDEQYF,TGCGCCAGCAGCCCGTCGGGACAGGGGGGTGACGAGCAGTACTTC
TRBD1,NA,TRBV9,TRBJ2-1,CASSVVGQGDNEQFF,TGTGCCAGCAGCGTAGTGGGACAGGGGGATAATGAGCAGTTCTTC
NA,once,TRBV4-2,TRBJ1-2,CASSQDLGLLNDGYTF,TGTGCCAGCAGCCAAGATCTTGGCCTGCTAAACGATGGCTACACCTTC
TRBD1,once,TRBV12-3/TRBV12-4,TRBJ2-7,CASNRQGFYEQYF,TGTGCCAGCAACCGACAGGGGTTCTACGAGCAGTACTTC
NA,NA,TRBV10-3,TRBJ1-2,CAISDPAQVLFYGYTF,TGTGCCATCAGTGACCCCGCCCAGGTCCTGTTCTATGGCTACACCTTC
NA,NA,TRBV7-2,TRBJ1-1,CASSQLRPGAEAFF,TGTGCCAGCAGCCAACTAAGACCAGGGGCTGAAGCTTTCTTT
TRBD1,NA,TRBV5-8,TRBJ1-2,CASSPGQVNYGYTF,TGTGCCAGCAGCCCAGGACAGGTTAACTATGGCTACACCTTC
NA,NA,TRBV6-2/TRBV6-3,TRBJ2-1,CASSRGGTAYNEQFF,TGTGCCAGCAGTCGGGGGGGGACAGCATACAATGAGCAGTTCTTC
NA,NA,TRBV28,TRBJ1-6,CASSYNSPLHF,TGTGCCAGCAGTTATAATTCACCCCTCCACTTT
NA,NA,TRBV7-7,TRBJ2-2,CASSSLPGLNTGELFF,TGTGCTAGCAGCTCCCTACCTGGGCTCAACACCGGGGAGCTGTTTTTT
NA,NA,TRBV29-1,TRBJ2-3,CSVLGRIPSSTDTQYF,TGCAGCGTTCTTGGCCGAATTCCCTCTAGCACAGATACGCAGTATTTT
TRBD2,once,TRBV28,TRBJ2-1,CASSSPWGGGYNEQFF,TGTGCCAGCAGTTCGCCTTGGGGGGGAGGGTACAATGAGCAGTTCTTC